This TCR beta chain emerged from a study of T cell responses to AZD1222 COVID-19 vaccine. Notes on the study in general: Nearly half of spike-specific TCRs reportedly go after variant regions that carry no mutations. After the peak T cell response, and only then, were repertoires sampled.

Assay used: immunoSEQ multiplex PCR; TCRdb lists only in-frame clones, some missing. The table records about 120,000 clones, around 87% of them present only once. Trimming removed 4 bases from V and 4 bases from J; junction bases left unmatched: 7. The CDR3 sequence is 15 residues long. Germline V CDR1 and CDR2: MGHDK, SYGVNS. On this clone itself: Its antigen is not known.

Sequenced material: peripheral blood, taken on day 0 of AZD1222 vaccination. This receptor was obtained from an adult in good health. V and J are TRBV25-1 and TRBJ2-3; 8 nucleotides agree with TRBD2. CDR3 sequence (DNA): TGTGCCAGCAGTGCTCCGGGACTAGTTGCAGATACGCAGTATTTT. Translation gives CASSAPGLVADTQYF.